Sequencing of this T cell receptor beta chain was carried out in a study of cytomegalovirus exposure and HLA in healthy donors. Study as a whole: Findings of an earlier analysis included under 140 million unique TCR beta sequences from 190 million or so T cells. Inside one of the first data releases sat 80 million to 95 million unique TCRs taken from HLA-typed donors.

In germline, CDR1 is LNHDA, CDR2 SQIVND (reference sequence). The CDR3 extends over 13 amino acids. With V trimmed by 5 bases and J by 7 bases, 7 bases remained unmatched. In the PCR, 60 Vbeta and 13 Jbeta primers were used. Here immunoSEQ multiplex PCR was the method, and the copy in TCRdb shows in-frame clones only, minus some. The sample lists some 71,000 clones, about three quarters occurring once. As concerns this clone: Its cognate antigen is unknown.

Overall study results and limits: Several top significant clusters appeared, in a later analysis, to be linked to common viral pathogens. As confirmed in vitro, a few CMV-associated chains were specific for CMV antigens.

This chain connects TRBV19 to TRBJ1-1, with 7 positions matching TRBD1. Input material: PBMCs. The receptor comes from a man in his late teens or twenties in good health and CMV-seronegative. The CDR3: CASSPGGRVEAFF. The CDR3 nucleotides read TGTGCCAGTAGTCCAGGGGGAAGGGTTGAAGCTTTCTTT.